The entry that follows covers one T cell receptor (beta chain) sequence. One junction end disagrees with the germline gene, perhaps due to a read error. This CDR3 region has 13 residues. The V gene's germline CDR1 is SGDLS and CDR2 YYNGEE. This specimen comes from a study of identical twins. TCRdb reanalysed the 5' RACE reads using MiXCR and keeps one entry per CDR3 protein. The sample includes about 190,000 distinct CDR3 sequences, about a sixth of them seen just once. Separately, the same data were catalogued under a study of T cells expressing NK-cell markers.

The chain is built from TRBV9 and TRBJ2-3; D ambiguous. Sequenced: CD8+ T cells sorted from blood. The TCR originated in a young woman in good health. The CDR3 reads CASRALSRDTQYF. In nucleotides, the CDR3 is TGTGCCAGCAGGGCCTTGAGCAGAGATACGCAGTATTTT.